These T cell receptor beta chains were read from a single sample in a study of cytomegalovirus exposure and HLA in healthy donors. Some clones are missing from TCRdb's copy, which holds only in-frame ones; the method was immunoSEQ multiplex PCR. Recorded here are 220,000 or so clones; the top ten clones represent 0.9% to 1.4%. The sequencing sample was made of PBMCs. The origin of the receptors is a girl under 10 years old in good health and CMV-seropositive. Both conserved end residues are trimmed from each CDR3. Each record gives: J gene, V gene, CDR3 protein.

j_gene: TRBJ2-7
v_gene: TRBV7-2
CDR3aa: ASSFLSGKPYEQY

j_gene: TRBJ1-4
v_gene: TRBV7-2
CDR3aa: ASSLARPEKLF

j_gene: TRBJ1-1
v_gene: TRBV18
CDR3aa: ASSPGLNTEAF

j_gene: TRBJ1-4
v_gene: TRBV5-4
CDR3aa: ASSRDRSNEKLF

j_gene: NA
v_gene: TRBV1
CDR3aa: TSSQGPLAGVRYEQY

j_gene: TRBJ1-5
v_gene: TRBV6-5
CDR3aa: ASSYQGHQPQH

j_gene: TRBJ2-1
v_gene: TRBV28
CDR3aa: ASSYNEQF

j_gene: TRBJ2-7
v_gene: TRBV5-4
CDR3aa: ASSFGGGRQY

j_gene: TRBJ2-7
v_gene: TRBV7-3
CDR3aa: ASSFDGLAYEQY

j_gene: TRBJ2-2
v_gene: TRBV21-1
CDR3aa: ARFGGFITGELF

j_gene: TRBJ1-1
v_gene: TRBV28
CDR3aa: ASVLRGGQNTEAF

j_gene: TRBJ2-5
v_gene: TRBV6-5
CDR3aa: ASSSAETQY

j_gene: TRBJ2-3
v_gene: TRBV2
CDR3aa: ASSERGRGTDTQY

j_gene: TRBJ2-7
v_gene: TRBV11-2
CDR3aa: ASSPDRGKLYEQY

j_gene: TRBJ1-2
v_gene: TRBV7-3
CDR3aa: ASSLTTGTTYGYT

j_gene: TRBJ2-3
v_gene: TRBV19
CDR3aa: ASSMAATSTDTQY

j_gene: TRBJ2-7
v_gene: TRBV4-1
CDR3aa: ASSQDGQGRTYEQY

j_gene: TRBJ2-5
v_gene: TRBV7-2
CDR3aa: ASSLARGRGQKEETQY

j_gene: TRBJ1-1
v_gene: TRBV4-1
CDR3aa: ASSQEGQGVFGTEAF

j_gene: TRBJ1-5
v_gene: TRBV19
CDR3aa: ASRTGTNGNQPQH

j_gene: TRBJ1-1
v_gene: TRBV11-2
CDR3aa: ASSQANTEAF

j_gene: TRBJ2-7
v_gene: TRBV9
CDR3aa: ASSVGQREFPYEQY

j_gene: TRBJ2-7
v_gene: TRBV4-1
CDR3aa: ASSQPDRGGSYEQY

j_gene: TRBJ1-2
v_gene: TRBV25-1
CDR3aa: ASSERGYGYT

j_gene: TRBJ2-7
v_gene: TRBV14
CDR3aa: ASSQDDRGLFYEQY

j_gene: TRBJ2-1
v_gene: TRBV5-1
CDR3aa: ASSLFRGNEQF

j_gene: TRBJ2-7
v_gene: TRBV5-1
CDR3aa: ASSFDKGDYEQY

j_gene: TRBJ2-1
v_gene: TRBV19
CDR3aa: ASGVLGGYNEQF

j_gene: TRBJ1-1
v_gene: TRBV9
CDR3aa: ASSVEQGGTEAF

j_gene: TRBJ2-1
v_gene: TRBV27
CDR3aa: ASSGGTSGYNEQF

j_gene: TRBJ2-1
v_gene: TRBV5-4
CDR3aa: ASSQRSTSYINEQF

j_gene: TRBJ1-2
v_gene: TRBV5-6
CDR3aa: ASSLRDRGDVGLYGYT

j_gene: TRBJ1-1
v_gene: TRBV27
CDR3aa: ASSFQGGVTEAF

j_gene: TRBJ2-7
v_gene: TRBV10-3
CDR3aa: AISEGNEQY

j_gene: TRBJ2-7
v_gene: TRBV27
CDR3aa: ASSSAGEQY

j_gene: TRBJ2-7
v_gene: TRBV6-1
CDR3aa: ASSRGTAEGEQY

j_gene: TRBJ2-3
v_gene: TRBV27
CDR3aa: ASSPGTGGPDTQY

j_gene: TRBJ1-6
v_gene: TRBV11-2
CDR3aa: ASSLGGNSPLH

j_gene: TRBJ2-1
v_gene: TRBV18
CDR3aa: ASSPRAGGNEQF

j_gene: TRBJ2-1
v_gene: TRBV28
CDR3aa: ASSYLAGSSYNEQF

j_gene: TRBJ2-6
v_gene: TRBV10-2
CDR3aa: ASRGTGGTGANVLT

j_gene: TRBJ2-1
v_gene: TRBV7-8
CDR3aa: ASRGSGSSNNEQF

j_gene: TRBJ1-2
v_gene: TRBV28
CDR3aa: ASSRRDRGFRNYGYT

j_gene: TRBJ2-1
v_gene: TRBV5-8
CDR3aa: ASIWREGINEQF

j_gene: TRBJ1-5
v_gene: TRBV18
CDR3aa: ASSTGTGNNQPQH

j_gene: TRBJ2-5
v_gene: TRBV2
CDR3aa: ASTLAGETQY

j_gene: TRBJ2-1
v_gene: TRBV7-2
CDR3aa: ASSPTSGGYNEQF

j_gene: TRBJ1-1
v_gene: TRBV27
CDR3aa: ASSLEGSSKAF

j_gene: TRBJ1-1
v_gene: TRBV25-1
CDR3aa: ASSLGWTEAF

j_gene: TRBJ1-5
v_gene: TRBV29-1
CDR3aa: SVVVGPNQPQH

j_gene: TRBJ1-1
v_gene: TRBV19
CDR3aa: ASSTQTEAF

j_gene: TRBJ2-7
v_gene: TRBV18
CDR3aa: ASSTTSGRSYEQY

j_gene: TRBJ2-3
v_gene: TRBV10-3
CDR3aa: AISGEGVDTQY

j_gene: TRBJ1-6
v_gene: TRBV28
CDR3aa: ASSSYRVSPLH